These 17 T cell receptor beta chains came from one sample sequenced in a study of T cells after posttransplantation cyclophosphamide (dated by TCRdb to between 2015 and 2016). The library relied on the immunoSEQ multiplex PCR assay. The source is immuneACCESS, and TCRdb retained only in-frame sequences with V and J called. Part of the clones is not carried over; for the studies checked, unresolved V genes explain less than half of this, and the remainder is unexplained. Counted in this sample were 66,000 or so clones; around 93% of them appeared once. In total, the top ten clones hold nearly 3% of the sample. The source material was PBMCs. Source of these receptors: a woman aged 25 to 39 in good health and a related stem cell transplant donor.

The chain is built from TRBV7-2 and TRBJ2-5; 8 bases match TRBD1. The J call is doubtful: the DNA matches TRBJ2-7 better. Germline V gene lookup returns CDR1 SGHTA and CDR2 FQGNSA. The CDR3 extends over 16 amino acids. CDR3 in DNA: TGTGCCAGCAGCTTAGACGGGATCAGGGGGCGCGGCGAGCAGTACTTC. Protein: CASSLDGIRGRGEQYF.

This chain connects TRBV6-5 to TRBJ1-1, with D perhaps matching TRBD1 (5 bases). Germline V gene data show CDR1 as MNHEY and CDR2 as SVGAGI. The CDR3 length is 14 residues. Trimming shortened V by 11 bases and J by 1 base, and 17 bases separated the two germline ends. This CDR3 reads CAVRDGRENTEAFF. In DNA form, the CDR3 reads TGTGCCGTCCGGGACGGAAGGGAGAACACTGAAGCTTTCTTT.

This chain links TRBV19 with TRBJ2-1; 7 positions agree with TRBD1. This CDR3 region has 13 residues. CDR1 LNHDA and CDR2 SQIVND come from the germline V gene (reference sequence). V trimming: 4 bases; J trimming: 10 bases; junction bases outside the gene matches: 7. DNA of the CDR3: TGTGCCAGTAGTAGTCGACAGGGCTTAGAGCAGTTCTTC. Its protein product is CASSSRQGLEQFF.

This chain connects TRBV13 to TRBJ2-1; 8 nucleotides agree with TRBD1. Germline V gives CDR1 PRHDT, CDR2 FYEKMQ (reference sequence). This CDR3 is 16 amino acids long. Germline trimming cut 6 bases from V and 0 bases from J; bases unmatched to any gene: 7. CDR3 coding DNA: TGTGCCAGCAGTTATCCCGGGACAGGCTCCTACAATGAGCAGTTCTTC. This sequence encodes CASSYPGTGSYNEQFF.

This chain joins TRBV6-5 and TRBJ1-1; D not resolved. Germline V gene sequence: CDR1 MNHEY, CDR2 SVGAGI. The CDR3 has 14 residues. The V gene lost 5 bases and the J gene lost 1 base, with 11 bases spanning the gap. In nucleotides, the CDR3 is TGTGCCAGCAGTCCGGACGTGTGGAACACTGAAGCTTTCTTT. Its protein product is CASSPDVWNTEAFF.

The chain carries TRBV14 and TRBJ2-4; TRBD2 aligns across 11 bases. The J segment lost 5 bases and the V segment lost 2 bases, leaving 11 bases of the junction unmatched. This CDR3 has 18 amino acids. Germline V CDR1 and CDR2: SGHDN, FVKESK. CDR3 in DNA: TGTGCCAGCAGCCAACCTGAATTTAGCGGGGGGGACCAAAACATTCAGTACTTC. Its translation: CASSQPEFSGGDQNIQYF.

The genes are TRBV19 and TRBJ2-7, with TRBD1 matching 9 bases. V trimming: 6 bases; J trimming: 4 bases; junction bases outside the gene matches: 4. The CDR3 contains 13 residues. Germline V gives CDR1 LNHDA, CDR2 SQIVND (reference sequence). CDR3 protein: CASSWDREYEQYF. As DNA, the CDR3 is TGTGCCAGTAGCTGGGACAGGGAGTACGAGCAGTACTTC.

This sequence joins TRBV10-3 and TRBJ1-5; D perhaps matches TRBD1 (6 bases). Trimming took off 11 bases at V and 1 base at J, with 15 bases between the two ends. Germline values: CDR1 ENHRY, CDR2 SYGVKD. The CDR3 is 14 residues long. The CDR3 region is CAATDRPSNQPQHF. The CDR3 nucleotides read TGTGCCGCGACGGACAGACCGAGCAATCAGCCCCAGCATTTT.

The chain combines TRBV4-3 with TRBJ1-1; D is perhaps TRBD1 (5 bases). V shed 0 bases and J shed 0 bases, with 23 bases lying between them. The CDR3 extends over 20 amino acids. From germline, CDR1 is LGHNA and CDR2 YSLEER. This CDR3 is CASSQELALWGGPLNTEAFF. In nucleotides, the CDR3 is TGCGCCAGCAGCCAAGAGCTGGCTCTTTGGGGGGGACCTTTGAACACTGAAGCTTTCTTT.

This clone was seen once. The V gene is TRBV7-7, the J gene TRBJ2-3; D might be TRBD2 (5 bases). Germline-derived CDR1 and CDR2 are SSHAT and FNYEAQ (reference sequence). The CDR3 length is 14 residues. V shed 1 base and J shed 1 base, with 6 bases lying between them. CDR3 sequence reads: CASSLGTGTDTQYF. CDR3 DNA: TGTGCCAGCAGCTTAGGGACTGGCACAGATACGCAGTATTTT.

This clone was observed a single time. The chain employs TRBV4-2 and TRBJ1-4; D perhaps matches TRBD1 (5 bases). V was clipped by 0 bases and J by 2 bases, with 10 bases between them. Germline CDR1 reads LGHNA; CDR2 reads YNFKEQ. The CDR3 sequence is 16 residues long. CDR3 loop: CASSQDLTATNEKLFF. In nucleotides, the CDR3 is TGTGCCAGCAGCCAAGATCTGACAGCTACTAATGAAAAACTGTTTTTT.

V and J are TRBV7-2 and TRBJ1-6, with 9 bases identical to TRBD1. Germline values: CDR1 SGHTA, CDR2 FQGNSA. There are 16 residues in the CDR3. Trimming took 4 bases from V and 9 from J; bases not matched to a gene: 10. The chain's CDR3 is CASSSTLGQGGSPLHF. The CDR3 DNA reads TGTGCCAGCAGCTCGACCCTGGGACAGGGCGGTTCACCCCTCCACTTT.

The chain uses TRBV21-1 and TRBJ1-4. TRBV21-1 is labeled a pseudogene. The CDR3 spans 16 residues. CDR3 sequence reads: CASSKPPATTNEKLFF. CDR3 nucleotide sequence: TGTGCCAGCAGCAAACCCCCGGCGACAACTAATGAAAAACTGTTTTTT.

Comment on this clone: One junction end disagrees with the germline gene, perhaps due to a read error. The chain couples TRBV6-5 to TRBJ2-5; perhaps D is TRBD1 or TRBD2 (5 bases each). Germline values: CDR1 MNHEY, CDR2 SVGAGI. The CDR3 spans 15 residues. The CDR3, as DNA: TGTGCCAGCAGTTCCCCCGGGACCCGGCAAGCGACCCAGTACTTC. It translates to CASSSPGTRQATQYF.

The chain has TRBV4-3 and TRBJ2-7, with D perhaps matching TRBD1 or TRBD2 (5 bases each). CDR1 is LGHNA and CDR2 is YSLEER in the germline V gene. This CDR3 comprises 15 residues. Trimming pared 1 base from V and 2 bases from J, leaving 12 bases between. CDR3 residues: CASSQAAGAAYEQYF. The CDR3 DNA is TGCGCCAGCAGCCAAGCCGCCGGGGCCGCCTACGAGCAGTACTTC.

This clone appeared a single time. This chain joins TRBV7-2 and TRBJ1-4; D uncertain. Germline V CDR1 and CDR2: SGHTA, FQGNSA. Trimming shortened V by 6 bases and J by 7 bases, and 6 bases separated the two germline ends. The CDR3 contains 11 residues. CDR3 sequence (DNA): TGTGCCAGCAGGGGTATTGAAAAACTGTTTTTT. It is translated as CASRGIEKLFF.

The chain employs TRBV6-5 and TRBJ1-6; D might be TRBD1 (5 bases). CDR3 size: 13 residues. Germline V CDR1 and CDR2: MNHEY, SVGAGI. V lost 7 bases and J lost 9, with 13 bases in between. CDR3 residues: CASTRAGLSPLHF. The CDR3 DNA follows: TGTGCCAGCACCCGGGCAGGGCTTTCACCCCTCCACTTT.